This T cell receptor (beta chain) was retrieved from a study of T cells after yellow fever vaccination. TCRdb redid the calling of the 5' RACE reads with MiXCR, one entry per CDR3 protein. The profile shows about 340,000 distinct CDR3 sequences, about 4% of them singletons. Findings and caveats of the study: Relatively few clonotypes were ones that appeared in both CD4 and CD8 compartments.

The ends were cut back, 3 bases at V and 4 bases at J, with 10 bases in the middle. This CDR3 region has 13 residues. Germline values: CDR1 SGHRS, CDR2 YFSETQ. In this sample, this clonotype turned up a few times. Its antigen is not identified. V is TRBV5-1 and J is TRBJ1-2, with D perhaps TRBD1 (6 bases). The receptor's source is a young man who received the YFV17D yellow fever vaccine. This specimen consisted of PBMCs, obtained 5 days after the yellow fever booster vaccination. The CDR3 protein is CASSSSDSYGYTF. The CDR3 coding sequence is TGCGCCAGCAGCTCGTCGGACAGCTATGGCTACACCTTC.